This TCR beta chain was recovered during a study of blood T cell repertoires in COVID-19 (dated by TCRdb to 2018 to 2021). At the level of the whole study: Collaborator samples came from the United States, Italy and Spain and covered acute and convalescent phases of COVID-19. The repertoires were released in a freely available public database intended as a resource for research on the immune response to SARS-CoV-2. The dataset comprised deeply sampled blood TCRbeta repertoires from subjects exposed to, actively infected with, or recovered from COVID-19. The samples were drawn from two sources: the first 160 participants of the ongoing ImmuneRACE study, and 950 to 1,500 subjects contributed by 6 global collaborators. The material from the prospective study consisted of cDNA or gDNA derived from T cells, B-cell-depleted T cells, or PBMCs. Where HLA class I and class II types were available, the types were taken from metadata supplied by the sample provider, not from assay-based typing. Nearly every sample came with metadata listing a de-identified subject ID, COVID-19 status, age in years and sex.

The immunoSEQ Assay, a bias-controlled multiplex PCR, was used to amplify TCRbeta CDR3 regions from genomic DNA. As for how the authors treated the data: The number of nucleated cells in each sample was estimated by amplification of reference gene primers within the assay. To quantify the absolute abundance of each unique TCRbeta CDR3 rearrangement, sequence reads were collapsed and filtered. For each sample, productive Simpson clonality was calculated by taking the square root of Simpson's diversity index across productive rearrangements. TCRdb mirrors the immuneACCESS table, restricted to in-frame sequences. Some clones are absent from its copies; in checked studies, under half trace to an unresolved V gene, and the reason for the others is unknown. V, J and clone size are those of that table, while D and trimming were read from the DNA. In this sample the table shows some 320,000 clones, roughly 86% of which occur a single time. The ten most abundant clones make up 7.8% of the sample.

Findings and caveats that apply to the study as a whole: How much clinical and demographic metadata was included differed by source and by participant, and the metadata was provided uncurated.

A second Seattle source provided samples from volunteer blood donors who had recovered from COVID-19. Each collaborating institution followed its own protocols to collect whole blood in K2EDTA tubes. For TCRbeta analysis, collaborators shipped samples as frozen whole blood, isolated PBMCs, or DNA extracted from either of those sample types. CDR1 and CDR2 (SGHTA, FQGNSA) derive from the germline V gene. The CDR3 runs 15 residues from the cysteine to the phenylalanine. Just CDR3 DNA is preserved here, 45 bases in frame from base 1. Compared with germline, V lacks 5 bases and J lacks 3 bases; bases without a gene match: 7. Regarding this clone: The antigen it recognizes is unknown. Per-base quality was not reported, and no clone a single base away is much larger than it.

Material for sequencing was peripheral blood. The chain is made from TRBV7-2 and TRBJ1-1, with 9 bases aligning to TRBD1. This TCR was sampled from a woman aged 50 to 60 who had recovered from COVID-19. In nucleotides, the sequence is TGTGCCAGCAGCCCGACAGGGGGGACGGACACTGAAGCTTTCTTT. Translated, this gives CASSPTGGTDTEAFF. Reference TRBV7-2 and TRBJ1-1 genes cover what lies past the CDR3, so the full variable domain is GAGVSQSPSNKVTEKGKDVELRCDPISGHTALYWYRQSLGQGLEFLIYFQGNSAPDKSGLPSDRFSAERTGGSVSTLTIQRTQQEDSAVYLCASSPTGGTDTEAFFGQGTRLTVV.